The TCR beta chain under discussion was sequenced for a study of T cell clones after liver transplantation. Study-wide findings and caveats: Compared with third party-reactive sequences, donor-reactive ones declined more, independent of withdrawal success. Small, mixed patient groups and varying post-transplant times limit these conclusions.

A remark on this clone: Its antigen is not identified.

V was clipped by 0 bases and J by 5 bases, with 7 bases between them. Germline lookup yields CDR1 MNHNS and CDR2 SASEGT. This CDR3 is 13 amino acids long. Sequencing used immunoSEQ multiplex PCR; TCRdb keeps in-frame clones, though not all of them. The sample holds roughly 100,000 clones; 75% to 90% are singletons and the top ten take just under 1%. This rearrangement joins TRBV6-1 to TRBJ1-1, with a weak D call TRBD1 (5 bases). The source of this sequence is a human donor who received a liver transplant. This sample comprised CD4+ T cells from blood, obtained before liver transplant. The CDR3 DNA sequence: TGTGCCAGCAGTGAAGCCAGGGATACTGAAGCTTTCTTT. Amino acid sequence: CASSEARDTEAFF.